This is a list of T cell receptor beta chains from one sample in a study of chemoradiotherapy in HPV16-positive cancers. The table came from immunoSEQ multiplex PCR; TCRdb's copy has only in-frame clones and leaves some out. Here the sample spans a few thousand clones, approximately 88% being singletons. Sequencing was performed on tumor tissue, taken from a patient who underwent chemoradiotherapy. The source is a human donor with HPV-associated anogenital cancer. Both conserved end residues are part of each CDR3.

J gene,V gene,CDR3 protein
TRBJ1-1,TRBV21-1,CASSNRGGPKELYGTLNTEAFF
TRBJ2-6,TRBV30,CAWSPSGANVLTF
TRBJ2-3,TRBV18,CASTPVGNTDTQYF
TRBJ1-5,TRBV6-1,CASSEQGIVNQPQHF
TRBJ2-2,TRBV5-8,CASSLDRTNTGELFF
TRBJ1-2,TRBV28,CASSSRGGGRYGYTF
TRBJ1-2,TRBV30,CAWREQGFHGYTF
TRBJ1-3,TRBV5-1,CASSLGAGGLHGNTIYF
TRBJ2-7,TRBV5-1,CASTVDSGTRSEQYF
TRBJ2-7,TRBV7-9,CASSSAGAGEQYF
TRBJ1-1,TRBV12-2,CASRLDCPGTVNTEAFF
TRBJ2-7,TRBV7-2,CASSLAWAVYEQYF
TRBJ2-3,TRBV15,CATSREGGGPTDTQYF
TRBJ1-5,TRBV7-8,CASRFGASNQPQHF
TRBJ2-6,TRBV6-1,CASSEIAGSGANVLTF
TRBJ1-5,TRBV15,CATSRDNQPQHF
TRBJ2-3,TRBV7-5,CARSLVWDSTQYF
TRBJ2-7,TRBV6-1,CASSEIGRGVQYF
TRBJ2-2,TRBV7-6,CASSSGTDDTGELFF